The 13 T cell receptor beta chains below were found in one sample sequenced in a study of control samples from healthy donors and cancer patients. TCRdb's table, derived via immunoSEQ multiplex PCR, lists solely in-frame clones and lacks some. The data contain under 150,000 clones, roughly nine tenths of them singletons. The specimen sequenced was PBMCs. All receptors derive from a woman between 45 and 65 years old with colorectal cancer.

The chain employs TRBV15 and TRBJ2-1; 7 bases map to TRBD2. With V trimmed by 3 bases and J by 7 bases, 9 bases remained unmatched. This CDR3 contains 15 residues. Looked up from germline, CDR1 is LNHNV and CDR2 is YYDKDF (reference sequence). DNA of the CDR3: TGTGCCACCAGCAGTGGCGGGAGCAGTGAGAATGAGCAGTTCTTC. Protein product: CATSSGGSSENEQFF.

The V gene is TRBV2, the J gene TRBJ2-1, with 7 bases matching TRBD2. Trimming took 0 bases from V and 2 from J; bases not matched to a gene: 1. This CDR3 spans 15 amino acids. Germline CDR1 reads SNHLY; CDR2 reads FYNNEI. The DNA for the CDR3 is TGTGCCAGCAGTGAAGCGGCGGGAGCCTACAATGAGCAGTTCTTC. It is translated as CASSEAAGAYNEQFF.

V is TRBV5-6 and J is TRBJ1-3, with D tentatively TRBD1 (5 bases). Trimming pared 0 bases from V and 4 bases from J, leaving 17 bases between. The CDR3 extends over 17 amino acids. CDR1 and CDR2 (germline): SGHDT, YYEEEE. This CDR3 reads CASSLAWGGGSGNTIYF. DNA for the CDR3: TGTGCCAGCAGCTTGGCCTGGGGCGGAGGGTCGGGAAACACCATATATTTT. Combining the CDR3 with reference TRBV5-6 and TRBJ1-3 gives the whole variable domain DAGVTQSPTHLIKTRGQQVTLRCSPKSGHDTVSWYQQALGQGPQFIFQYYEEEERQRGNFPDRFSGHQFPNYSSELNVNALLLGDSALYLCASSLAWGGGSGNTIYFGEGSWLTVV.

This CDR3 reads CASSQGAGKAEAFF. The CDR3 region has the DNA TGCGCCAGCAGCCAGGGGGCAGGGAAGGCTGAAGCTTTCTTT. The chain joins TRBV4-1 to TRBJ1-1; TRBD1 is a possible D gene (6 bases). Trimming stripped 3 bases from V and 6 bases from J, with 14 bases between. CDR3 size: 14 residues. Germline assignment: CDR1 MGHRA and CDR2 YSYEKL.

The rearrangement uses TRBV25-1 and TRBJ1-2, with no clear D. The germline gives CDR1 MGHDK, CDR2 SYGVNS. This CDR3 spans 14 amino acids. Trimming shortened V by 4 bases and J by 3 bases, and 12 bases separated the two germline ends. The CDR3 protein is CASSAPTNDYGYTF. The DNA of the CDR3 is TGTGCCAGCAGTGCTCCAACTAATGACTATGGCTACACCTTC.

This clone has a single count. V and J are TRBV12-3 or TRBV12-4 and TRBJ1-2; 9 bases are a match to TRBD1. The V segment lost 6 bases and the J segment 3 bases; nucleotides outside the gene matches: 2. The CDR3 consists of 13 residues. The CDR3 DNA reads TGTGCCAGCAGCACAGGGGGCGACTATGGCTACACCTTC. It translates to CASSTGGDYGYTF.

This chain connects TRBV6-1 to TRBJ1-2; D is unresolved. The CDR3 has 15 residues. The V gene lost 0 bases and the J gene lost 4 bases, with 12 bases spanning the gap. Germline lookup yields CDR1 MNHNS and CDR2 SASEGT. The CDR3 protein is CASSEARRLAYGYTF. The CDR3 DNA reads TGTGCCAGCAGTGAAGCGCGTAGACTGGCCTATGGCTACACCTTC.

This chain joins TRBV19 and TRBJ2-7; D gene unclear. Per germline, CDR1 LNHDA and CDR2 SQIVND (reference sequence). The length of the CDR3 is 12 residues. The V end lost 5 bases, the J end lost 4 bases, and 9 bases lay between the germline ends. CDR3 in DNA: TGTGCCAGTAGTGCTTCCCAGTACGAGCAGTACTTC. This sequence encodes CASSASQYEQYF.

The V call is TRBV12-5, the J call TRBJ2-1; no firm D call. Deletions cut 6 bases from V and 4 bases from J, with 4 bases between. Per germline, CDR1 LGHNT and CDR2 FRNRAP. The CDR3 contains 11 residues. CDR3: CASGYYNEQFF. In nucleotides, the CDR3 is TGTGCTAGTGGATATTACAATGAGCAGTTCTTC.

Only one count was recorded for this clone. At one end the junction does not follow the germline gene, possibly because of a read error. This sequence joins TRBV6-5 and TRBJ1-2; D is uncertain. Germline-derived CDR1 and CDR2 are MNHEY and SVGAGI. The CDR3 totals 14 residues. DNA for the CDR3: TGTGCCAGCAGTCGAAATAACGACGAGGTCTCCACACACTTC. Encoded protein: CASSRNNDEVSTHF.

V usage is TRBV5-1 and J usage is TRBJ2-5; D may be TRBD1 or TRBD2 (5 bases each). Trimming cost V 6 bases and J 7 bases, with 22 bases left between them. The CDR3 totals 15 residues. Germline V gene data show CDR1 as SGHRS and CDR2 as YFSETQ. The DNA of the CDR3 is TGCGCCAGCACTTTTGCCGGGGCCAACCGAGGGACCCAGTACTTC. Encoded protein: CASTFAGANRGTQYF.

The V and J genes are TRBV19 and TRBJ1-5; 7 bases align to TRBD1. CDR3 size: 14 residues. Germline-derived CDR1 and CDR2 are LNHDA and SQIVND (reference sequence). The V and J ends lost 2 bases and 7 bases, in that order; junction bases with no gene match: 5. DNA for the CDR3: TGTGCCAGTAGTATAAGACAGGGTGGACAGCCCCAGCATTTT. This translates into CASSIRQGGQPQHF.

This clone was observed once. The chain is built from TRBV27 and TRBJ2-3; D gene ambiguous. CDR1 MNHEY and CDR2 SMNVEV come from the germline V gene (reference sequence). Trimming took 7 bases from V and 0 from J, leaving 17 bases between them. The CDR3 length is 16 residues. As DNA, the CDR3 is TGTGCCAGCACCCCCTACTGGGAATCTAGCACAGATACGCAGTATTTT. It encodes CASTPYWESSTDTQYF.